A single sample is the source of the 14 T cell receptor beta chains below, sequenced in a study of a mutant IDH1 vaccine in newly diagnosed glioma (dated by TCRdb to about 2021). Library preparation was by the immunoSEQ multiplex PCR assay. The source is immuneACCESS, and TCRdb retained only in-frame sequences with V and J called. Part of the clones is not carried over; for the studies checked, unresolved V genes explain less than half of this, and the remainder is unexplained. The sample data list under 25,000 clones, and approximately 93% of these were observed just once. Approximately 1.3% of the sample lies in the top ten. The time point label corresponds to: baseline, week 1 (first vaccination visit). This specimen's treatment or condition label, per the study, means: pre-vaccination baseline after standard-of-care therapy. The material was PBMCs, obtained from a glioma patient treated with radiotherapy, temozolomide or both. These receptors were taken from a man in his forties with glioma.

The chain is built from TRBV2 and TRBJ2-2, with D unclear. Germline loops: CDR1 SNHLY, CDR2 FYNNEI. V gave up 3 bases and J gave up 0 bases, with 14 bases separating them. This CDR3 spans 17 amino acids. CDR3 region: CASSDRRKGTNTGELFF. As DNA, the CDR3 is TGTGCCAGCAGTGATCGGCGTAAGGGTACGAACACCGGGGAGCTGTTTTTT.

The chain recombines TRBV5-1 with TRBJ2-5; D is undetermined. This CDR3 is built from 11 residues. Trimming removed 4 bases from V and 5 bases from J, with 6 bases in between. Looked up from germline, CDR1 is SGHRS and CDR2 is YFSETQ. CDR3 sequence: CASSQRETQYF. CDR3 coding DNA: TGCGCCAGCAGCCAACGGGAGACCCAGTACTTC. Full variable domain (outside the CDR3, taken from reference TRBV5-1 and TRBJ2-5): KAGVTQTPRYLIKTRGQQVTLSCSPISGHRSVSWYQQTPGQGLQFLFEYFSETQRNKGNFPGRFSGRQFSNSRSEMNVSTLELGDSALYLCASSQRETQYFGPGTRLLVL.

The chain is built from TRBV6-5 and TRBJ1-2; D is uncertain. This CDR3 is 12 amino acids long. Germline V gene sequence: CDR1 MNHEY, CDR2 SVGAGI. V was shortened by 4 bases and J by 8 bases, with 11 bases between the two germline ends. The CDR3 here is CASSSAGSGYTF. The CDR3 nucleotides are TGTGCCAGCAGTTCGGCGGGGAGCGGCTACACCTTC.

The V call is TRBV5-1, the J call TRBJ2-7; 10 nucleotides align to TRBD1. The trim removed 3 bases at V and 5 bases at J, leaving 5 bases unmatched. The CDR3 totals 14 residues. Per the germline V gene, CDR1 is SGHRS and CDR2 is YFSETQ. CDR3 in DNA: TGCGCCAGCAGCTCGGGCGGGACAGGGGACGAGCAGTACTTC. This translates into CASSSGGTGDEQYF. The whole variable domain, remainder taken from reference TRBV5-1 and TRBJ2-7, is KAGVTQTPRYLIKTRGQQVTLSCSPISGHRSVSWYQQTPGQGLQFLFEYFSETQRNKGNFPGRFSGRQFSNSRSEMNVSTLELGDSALYLCASSSGGTGDEQYFGPGTRLTVT.

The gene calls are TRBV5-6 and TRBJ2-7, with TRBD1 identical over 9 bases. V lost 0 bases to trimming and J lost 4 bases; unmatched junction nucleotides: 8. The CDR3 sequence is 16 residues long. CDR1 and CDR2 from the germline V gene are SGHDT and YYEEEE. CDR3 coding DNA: TGTGCCAGCAGCTTGGCGACAGGGGGAGCGTATTACGAGCAGTACTTC. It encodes CASSLATGGAYYEQYF. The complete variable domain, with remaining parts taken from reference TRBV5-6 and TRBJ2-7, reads DAGVTQSPTHLIKTRGQQVTLRCSPKSGHDTVSWYQQALGQGPQFIFQYYEEEERQRGNFPDRFSGHQFPNYSSELNVNALLLGDSALYLCASSLATGGAYYEQYFGPGTRLTVT.

The CDR3 sequence: CASSSNGGLEAFF. DNA for the CDR3: TGTGCCAGCAGTTCCAATGGAGGCCTTGAAGCTTTCTTT. This chain links TRBV6-5 with TRBJ1-1; unclear D gene. The CDR3 runs to 13 residues. Germline V gene sequence: CDR1 MNHEY, CDR2 SVGAGI. The V end was cut by 4 bases, the J end by 7 bases, with 13 bases between.

The CDR3 region is CASSPRGSSTDTQYF. Written as DNA, the CDR3 is TGTGCCAGCAGCCCCAGAGGATCCTCCACAGATACGCAGTATTTT. The chain has TRBV7-9 and TRBJ2-3; no firm D call. Germline V gene sequence: CDR1 SEHNR, CDR2 FQNEAQ (reference sequence). Trimming left V 5 bases short and J 2 bases short, with 14 bases between. CDR3 length: 15 amino acids.

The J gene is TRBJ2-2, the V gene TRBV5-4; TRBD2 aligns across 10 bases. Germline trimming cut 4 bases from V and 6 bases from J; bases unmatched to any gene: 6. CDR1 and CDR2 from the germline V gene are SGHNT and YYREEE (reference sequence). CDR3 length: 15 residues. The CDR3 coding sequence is TGTGCCAGCAGCCCCGGGCTAGCGGGAGCCGGGGAGCTGTTTTTT. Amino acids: CASSPGLAGAGELFF. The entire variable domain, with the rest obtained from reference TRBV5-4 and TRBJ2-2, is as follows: ETGVTQSPTHLIKTRGQQVTLRCSSQSGHNTVSWYQQALGQGPQFIFQYYREEENGRGNFPPRFSGLQFPNYSSELNVNALELDDSALYLCASSPGLAGAGELFFGEGSRLTVL.

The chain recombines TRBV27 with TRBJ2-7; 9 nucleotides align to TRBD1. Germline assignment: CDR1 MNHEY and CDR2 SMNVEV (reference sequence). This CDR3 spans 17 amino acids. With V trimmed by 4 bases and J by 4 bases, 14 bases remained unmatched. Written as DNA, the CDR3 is TGTGCCAGCAGTTCACTATCCCGGGACAGGGTGTCATACGAGCAGTACTTC. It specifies CASSSLSRDRVSYEQYF.

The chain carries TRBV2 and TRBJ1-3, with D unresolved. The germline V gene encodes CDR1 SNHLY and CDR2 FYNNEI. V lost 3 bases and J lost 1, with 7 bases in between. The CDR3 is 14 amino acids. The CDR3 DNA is TGTGCCAGCAGTGATCGGGCATCTGGAAACACCATATATTTT. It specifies CASSDRASGNTIYF.

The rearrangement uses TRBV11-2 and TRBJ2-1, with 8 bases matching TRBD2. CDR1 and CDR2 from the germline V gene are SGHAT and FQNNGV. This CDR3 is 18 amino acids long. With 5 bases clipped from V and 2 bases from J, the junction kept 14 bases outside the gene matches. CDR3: CASSPWGAGGRTYNEQFF. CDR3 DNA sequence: TGTGCCAGCAGCCCATGGGGGGCGGGGGGTAGAACCTACAATGAGCAGTTCTTC.

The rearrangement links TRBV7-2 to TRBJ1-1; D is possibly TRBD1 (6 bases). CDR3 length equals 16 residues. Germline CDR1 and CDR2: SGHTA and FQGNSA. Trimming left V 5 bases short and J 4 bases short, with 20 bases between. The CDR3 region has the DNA TGTGCCAGCAGCCCCGGCGTTGACAGGAAAGCCACTGAAGCTTTCTTT. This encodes CASSPGVDRKATEAFF. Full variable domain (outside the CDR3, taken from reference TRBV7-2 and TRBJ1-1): GAGVSQSPSNKVTEKGKDVELRCDPISGHTALYWYRQSLGQGLEFLIYFQGNSAPDKSGLPSDRFSAERTGGSVSTLTIQRTQQEDSAVYLCASSPGVDRKATEAFFGQGTRLTVV.

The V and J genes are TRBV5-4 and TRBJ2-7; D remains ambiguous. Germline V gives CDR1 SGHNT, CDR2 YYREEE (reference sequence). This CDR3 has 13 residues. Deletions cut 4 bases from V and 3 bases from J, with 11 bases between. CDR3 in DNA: TGTGCCAGCAGCCATCCGGACCACTACGAGCAGTACTTC. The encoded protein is CASSHPDHYEQYF.

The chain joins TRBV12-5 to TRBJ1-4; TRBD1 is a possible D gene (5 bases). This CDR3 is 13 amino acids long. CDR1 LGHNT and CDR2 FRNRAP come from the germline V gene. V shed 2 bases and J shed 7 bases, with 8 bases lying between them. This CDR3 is CASGLSGGEKLFF. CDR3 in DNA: TGTGCTAGTGGTTTGTCGGGGGGTGAAAAACTGTTTTTT.